This T cell receptor (beta chain) stems from a study of OX40 agonist ivuxolimab in advanced cancers. In the study overall: Ivuxolimab doses were 0.01, 0.1, 0.3, 1.5, 3 or 10 mg/kg every 2 weeks. Antecedent anti-PD-1, anti-PD-L1 or anti-CTLA-4 therapy was permissible, with approximately 44% having received some.

Points from the study as a whole: Averaging showed that CD8+ T cells had more expanded clones than CD4+ did.

This table comes from immunoSEQ multiplex PCR, and its TCRdb copy is limited to in-frame clones, with some not included. The sample comprises 45,000 to 55,000 clones, approximately 81% of which are singletons, and roughly 9.9% rests with the top ten. Remarks on this clone: What it binds is unknown.

There are 15 residues in the CDR3. The V gene end was trimmed by 1 base and the J gene end by 5 bases; junction bases not matched to a gene: 5. Germline-derived CDR1 and CDR2 are SNHLY and FYNNEI. The rearrangement joins TRBV2 to TRBJ2-3, with 8 bases identical to TRBD2. The clonotype originates from an adult with an advanced solid tumor such as melanoma, head and neck, liver or kidney cancer. The sequencing used CD4+ or CD8+ T cells sorted from blood, collected in a trial of the OX40 agonist ivuxolimab. As DNA, the CDR3 is TGTGCCAGCAGTGAAGAGGCCCTAGCGGGAGATACGCAGTATTTT. Protein sequence: CASSEEALAGDTQYF.